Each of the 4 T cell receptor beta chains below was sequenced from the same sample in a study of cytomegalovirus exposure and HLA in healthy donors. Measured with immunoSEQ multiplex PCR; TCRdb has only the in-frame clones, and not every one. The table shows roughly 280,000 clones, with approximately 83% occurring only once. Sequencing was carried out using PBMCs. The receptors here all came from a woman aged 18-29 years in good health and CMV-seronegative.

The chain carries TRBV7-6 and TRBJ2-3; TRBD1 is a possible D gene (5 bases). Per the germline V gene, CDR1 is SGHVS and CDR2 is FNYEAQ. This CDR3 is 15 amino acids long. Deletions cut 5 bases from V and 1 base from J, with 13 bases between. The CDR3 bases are TGTGCCAGCAGCCAGGGAATGGGTCGCACAGATACGCAGTATTTT. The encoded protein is CASSQGMGRTDTQYF.

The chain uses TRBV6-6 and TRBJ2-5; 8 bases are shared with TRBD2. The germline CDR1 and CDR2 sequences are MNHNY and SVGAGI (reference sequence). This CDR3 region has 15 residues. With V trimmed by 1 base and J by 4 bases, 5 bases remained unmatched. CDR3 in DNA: TGTGCCAGCAGTTACTTAAGCGGGAGACTAGAGACCCAGTACTTC. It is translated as CASSYLSGRLETQYF.

This CDR3 is CASSLSWESNQPQHF. The CDR3 region has the DNA TGTGCCAGCAGCTTATCTTGGGAGTCCAATCAGCCCCAGCATTTT. The rearrangement uses TRBV7-6 and TRBJ1-5; no clear D. Germline lookup yields CDR1 SGHVS and CDR2 FNYEAQ. Trimming stripped 2 bases from V and 3 bases from J, with 11 bases between. This CDR3 is built from 15 residues.

The CDR3 spells CASSPTGVVSGNQPQHF. In nucleotides, the CDR3 is TGTGCCAGCAGCCCGACAGGGGTGGTATCGGGAAATCAGCCCCAGCATTTT. This chain connects TRBV7-9 to TRBJ1-5, with 8 bases lining up with TRBD1. V shed 5 bases, J shed 4 bases, and the junction held 13 bases outside the gene matches. Looked up from germline, CDR1 is SEHNR and CDR2 is FQNEAQ (reference sequence). The CDR3 runs to 17 residues.